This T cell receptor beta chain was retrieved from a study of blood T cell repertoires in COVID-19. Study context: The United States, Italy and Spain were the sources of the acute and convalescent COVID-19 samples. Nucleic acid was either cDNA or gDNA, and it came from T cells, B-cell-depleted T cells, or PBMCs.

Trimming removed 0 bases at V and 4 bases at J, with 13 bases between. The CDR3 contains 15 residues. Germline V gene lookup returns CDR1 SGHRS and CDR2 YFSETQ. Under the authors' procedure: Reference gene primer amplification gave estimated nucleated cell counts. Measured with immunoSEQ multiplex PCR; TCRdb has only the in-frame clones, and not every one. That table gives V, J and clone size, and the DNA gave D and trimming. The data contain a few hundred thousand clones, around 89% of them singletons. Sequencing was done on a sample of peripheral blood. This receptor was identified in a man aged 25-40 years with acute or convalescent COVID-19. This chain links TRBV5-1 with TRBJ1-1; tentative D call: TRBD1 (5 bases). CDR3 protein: CASSLAITGGTEAFF. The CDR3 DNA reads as TGCGCCAGCAGCTTGGCCATAACGGGGGGCACTGAAGCTTTCTTT.